This T cell receptor beta chain was captured by sequencing in a study of T cell responses to AZD1222 COVID-19 vaccine. Repertoires were generated with immunoSEQ multiplex PCR, while TCRdb's copy carries only in-frame clones and drops some. The sample lists 160,000 or so clones; 87% were seen once. In the case of this clone: The antigen remains unidentified.

Overall study findings and caveats: There were mostly white British donors and more females than males, and clonal diversity was possibly underestimated.

The CDR3 contains 16 residues. The V segment lost 5 bases and the J segment 3 bases; nucleotides outside the gene matches: 5. Germline values: CDR1 MDHEN, CDR2 SYDVKM. This clonotype was sampled from an adult who received the AZD1222 COVID-19 vaccine. The sequencing here drew on peripheral blood, taken 28 days after the second AZD1222 dose. V gene TRBV28 combines with J gene TRBJ2-3; 13 bases map to TRBD2. The CDR3, as DNA: TGTGCCAGCAGTCCCGGACTAGCGGGGGATACAGATACGCAGTATTTT. It yields the protein CASSPGLAGDTDTQYF.